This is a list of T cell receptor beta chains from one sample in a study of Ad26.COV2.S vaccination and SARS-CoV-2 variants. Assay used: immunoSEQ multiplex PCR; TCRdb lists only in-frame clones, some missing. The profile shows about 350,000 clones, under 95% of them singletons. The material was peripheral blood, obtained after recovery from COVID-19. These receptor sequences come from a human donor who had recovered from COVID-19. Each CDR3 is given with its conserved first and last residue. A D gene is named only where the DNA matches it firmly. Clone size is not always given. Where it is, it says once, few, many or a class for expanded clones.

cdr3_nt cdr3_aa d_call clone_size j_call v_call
TGCGCCAGCAGCCAAGAGCCTAAGGGCGGGGGTGAGCAGTACTTC CASSQEPKGGGEQYF TRBD2 - TRBJ2-7 TRBV5-1
TGTGCCAGCAGCTTAGCGCTGGGGAACTATAATTCACCCCTCCACTTT CASSLALGNYNSPLHF - - TRBJ1-6 TRBV7-9
TGTGCCAGCAGTGTGCTCGGGGGTAGGTACGAGCAGTACTTC CASSVLGGRYEQYF - - TRBJ2-7 TRBV2
TGTGCTAGTGGTCCAAACAGGGGACTCGAATTAAGCGAGCAGTACTTC CASGPNRGLELSEQYF - - TRBJ2-7 TRBV12-5
TGTGCCAGCAGTTACTCGGGACAGGGTGGCTATAATTCACCCCTCCACTTT CASSYSGQGGYNSPLHF TRBD1 - TRBJ1-6 TRBV6-2/TRBV6-3
TGTGCCAGCAGTCAAACACGCTACGAGCAGTACTTC CASSQTRYEQYF - - TRBJ2-7 TRBV6-2/TRBV6-3
TGTGCCAGCAGCAGACCCGGGGGGGGTGGGGAAAAACTGTTTTTT CASSRPGGGGEKLFF - - TRBJ1-4 TRBV3-1/TRBV3-2
TGTGCCAGCAGCGTAGCAGGGGTGGGCGAGCAGTACTTC CASSVAGVGEQYF - - TRBJ2-7 TRBV9
TGTGCCAGCAGCTTAGCGTTACTCATTTACGAGCAGTACTTC CASSLALLIYEQYF - - TRBJ2-7 TRBV7-2
TGTGCCACCAGTGATTCGACTGGGGCAGGAAACACCGGGGAGCTGTTTTTT CATSDSTGAGNTGELFF - - TRBJ2-2 TRBV24-1
TGCGCCAGCAGCGTGACTAGCGGGGGGACAGATACGCAGTATTTT CASSVTSGGTDTQYF TRBD2 - TRBJ2-3 TRBV5-1
TGTGCCAGCTCACCTACTCAAGCAACTAATGAAAAACTGTTTTTT CASSPTQATNEKLFF - - TRBJ1-4 TRBV18
TGTGCCAGCAGCCACGGGACAGGGGCTGGGCTGTTTTTT CASSHGTGAGLFF TRBD1 - TRBJ2-2 TRBV6-6
TGTGCCAGCAGCCCCGGACTAGCGGGGGGCTCTCGCACAGATACGCAGTATTTT CASSPGLAGGSRTDTQYF TRBD2 - TRBJ2-3 TRBV3-1/TRBV3-2
TGTGCCAGCTCAGGAACATCAAACACCGGGGAGCTGTTTTTT CASSGTSNTGELFF - - TRBJ2-2 TRBV18
TGTGCCAGCAGCAGGACGTCGGGACAGATCTCCTACAATGAGCAGTTCTTC CASSRTSGQISYNEQFF TRBD1 - TRBJ2-1 TRBV6-2/TRBV6-3
TGTGCCAGCAGTTATCGAACGGGATACACCGGGGAGCTGTTTTTT CASSYRTGYTGELFF - - TRBJ2-2 TRBV6-5
TGTGCCAGCAGCCCGATAATCCCCAGGGACAGGGACCCTGGCTACACCTTC CASSPIIPRDRDPGYTF TRBD1 once TRBJ1-2 TRBV7-9
TGTGCCAGTAGTACAGGGTCCACCGGGGAGCTGTTTTTT CASSTGSTGELFF - - TRBJ2-2 TRBV19
TGCGCCAGCAGCCAAGGGACAGGACGTCAGCCCCAGCATTTT CASSQGTGRQPQHF TRBD1 - TRBJ1-5 TRBV4-3
TGTGCCAGCGCTAGCGGGGGCGAGCAGTACTTC CASASGGEQYF TRBD2 - TRBJ2-7 TRBV3-1/TRBV3-2
TGTGCCACCAGCAGAGGGGGTATCATGAACACTGAAGCTTTCTTT CATSRGGIMNTEAFF - - TRBJ1-1 TRBV15
TGTGCCAGCAGCGTGACCGGTGGAACCGGGGAGCTGTTTTTT CASSVTGGTGELFF - few TRBJ2-2 TRBV9
TGTGCCAGCAGTCCCCAGCGGGGGGCGGATGAGCAGTACTTC CASSPQRGADEQYF TRBD2 - TRBJ2-7 TRBV11-3
TGTGCCAGCAGCCAGTGGGCGTCGCAGGGTTCAGTAATCGAGCAGTACTTC CASSQWASQGSVIEQYF - - TRBJ2-7 TRBV7-6
TGTGCCAGCAGCTGGGGACGGGGAAAACTGTTTTTT CASSWGRGKLFF - once TRBJ1-4 TRBV5-6
TGTGCCAGCAGTTGGACGCATGAAAAACTGTTTTTT CASSWTHEKLFF - - TRBJ1-4 TRBV28
TGTGCCAGCAGCTTAGTTTCCCTGGACAGGGGTAAAAACATTCAGTACTTC CASSLVSLDRGKNIQYF TRBD1 - TRBJ2-4 TRBV7-2
TGCGCCAGCATAGGTGGCACTGAAGCTTTCTTT CASIGGTEAFF - once TRBJ1-1 TRBV10-2
TGTGCTAGCAGCAAGGGGGGTTTGGATACGCAGTATTTT CASSKGGLDTQYF - - TRBJ2-3 TRBV7-7
TGCGCCAGCAGTTTTCAGGGTAACACCGGGGAGCTGTTTTTT CASSFQGNTGELFF - - TRBJ2-2 TRBV5-1
TGTGCCAGCAGTCTGGGGGACACCGGGGAGCTGTTTTTT CASSLGDTGELFF - - TRBJ2-2 TRBV6-5
TGTGCCAGCAGCCGCACAGGGAGGAATGAGCAGTTCTTC CASSRTGRNEQFF - - TRBJ2-1 TRBV5-6
TGTGCCAGCAGCCCCTCGACTAGCGGGGGACACGAGCAGTACTTC CASSPSTSGGHEQYF TRBD2 - TRBJ2-7 TRBV4-2
TGTGCCAGCAGTTTAGTAGGGCCCTCTAACACCGGGGAGCTGTTTTTT CASSLVGPSNTGELFF - - TRBJ2-2 TRBV3-1/TRBV3-2
TGTGCCAGCAGCTTGGGACTAGCGGGCCTCACAGATACGCAGTATTTT CASSLGLAGLTDTQYF TRBD2 few TRBJ2-3 TRBV5-4
TGTGCCAGCAGCTTAGATCCCCCTGAAGCTTTCTTT CASSLDPPEAFF - few TRBJ1-1 TRBV11-2
TGTGCCAGCAGCTTGGGGGCCGGACAGCAAGAGACCCAGTACTTC CASSLGAGQQETQYF - - TRBJ2-5 TRBV7-7
TGTGCCAGCTCACCGGGGGACAGGAACACTGAAGCTTTCTTT CASSPGDRNTEAFF TRBD1 - TRBJ1-1 TRBV18
TGTGCCAGCAGCGTCCTCGGTGTTGGGACAGGGGGCAAGACCCAGTACTTC CASSVLGVGTGGKTQYF TRBD1 - TRBJ2-5 TRBV5-6
TGCGCCAGCAGCCAAGATCTCTGGAGTCCATATGGCTACACCTTC CASSQDLWSPYGYTF - - TRBJ1-2 TRBV4-3
TGTGCTACCGGGGGATTCGATGAGCAGTTCTTC CATGGFDEQFF - - TRBJ2-1 TRBV12-3/TRBV12-4
TGCAGTGCTAGCTGGTTGAATGAGCAGTTCTTC CSASWLNEQFF - - TRBJ2-1 TRBV20-1
TGTGCCAGCAGTGAGGGGGACAGCAGCAATCAGCCCCAGCATTTT CASSEGDSSNQPQHF TRBD1 - TRBJ1-5 TRBV25-1
TGTGCCAGCAGCTCCGTTCCGAGCGGGGGGCCCGGGGAGCTGTTTTTT CASSSVPSGGPGELFF TRBD2 - TRBJ2-2 TRBV7-2
TGTGCCAGCAGTTTCACGACTAGCCCTTACAATGAGCAGTTCTTC CASSFTTSPYNEQFF TRBD2 - TRBJ2-1 TRBV27
TGTGCCAGCAACAAAAGGGGGGCTACGTACGCTTTCTTT CASNKRGATYAFF - - TRBJ1-1 TRBV27
TGCGCCAGCAGCCACCCTCGCTCTGGAAACACCATATATTTT CASSHPRSGNTIYF - - TRBJ1-3 TRBV4-1